This T cell receptor beta chain was recorded in a study of T cells in localized non-small cell lung cancer. Study results and limitations: Appearances in adjacent lung were noted for a median approximately 50 of the top 100 tumor clones. Among blood samples, higher T cell density accompanied longer overall survival.

Assay: immunoSEQ multiplex PCR; the TCRdb copy retains only in-frame clones and omits some. The table shows some 40,000 clones, with around nine tenths occurring only once. As regards this clone: As yet, its antigen is unknown.

Material: peripheral blood, obtained before any cancer treatment. The TCR sequence derives from a female donor at least 60 years old with stage I lung adenocarcinoma.

The CDR3 nucleotides read TGCGCCAGCAGCCAAACAGGGGAAAGGTTAAATTCACCCCTCCACTTT. It is translated as CASSQTGERLNSPLHF. The chain couples TRBV4-1 to TRBJ1-6; TRBD1 agrees at 7 bases. Germline lookup yields CDR1 MGHRA and CDR2 YSYEKL. Trimming removed 2 bases from V and 7 bases from J; junction bases left unmatched: 8. This CDR3 has 16 residues.